This record covers a single T cell receptor beta chain. Other DNA sequences of this sample code for an identical CDR3. The data belong to a study of technical replicates of blood from a few donors. Deletions cut 0 bases from V and 0 bases from J, with 3 bases between. The CDR3 has 14 residues. Germline CDR1 and CDR2: LNHDA and SQIVND (reference sequence). The assay was immunoSEQ multiplex PCR, and TCRdb's table has in-frame clones only and misses some. Seen here are some 15,000 clones, about 89% observed once, and the top ten hold more than 9.5%. The clonotype comes from a human donor in good health. The chain carries TRBV19 and TRBJ1-5, with D uncertain. Source material: PBMCs. In DNA form, the CDR3 reads TGTGCCAGTAGTATAGATAATAGCAATCAGCCCCAGCATTTT. Its protein is CASSIDNSNQPQHF.